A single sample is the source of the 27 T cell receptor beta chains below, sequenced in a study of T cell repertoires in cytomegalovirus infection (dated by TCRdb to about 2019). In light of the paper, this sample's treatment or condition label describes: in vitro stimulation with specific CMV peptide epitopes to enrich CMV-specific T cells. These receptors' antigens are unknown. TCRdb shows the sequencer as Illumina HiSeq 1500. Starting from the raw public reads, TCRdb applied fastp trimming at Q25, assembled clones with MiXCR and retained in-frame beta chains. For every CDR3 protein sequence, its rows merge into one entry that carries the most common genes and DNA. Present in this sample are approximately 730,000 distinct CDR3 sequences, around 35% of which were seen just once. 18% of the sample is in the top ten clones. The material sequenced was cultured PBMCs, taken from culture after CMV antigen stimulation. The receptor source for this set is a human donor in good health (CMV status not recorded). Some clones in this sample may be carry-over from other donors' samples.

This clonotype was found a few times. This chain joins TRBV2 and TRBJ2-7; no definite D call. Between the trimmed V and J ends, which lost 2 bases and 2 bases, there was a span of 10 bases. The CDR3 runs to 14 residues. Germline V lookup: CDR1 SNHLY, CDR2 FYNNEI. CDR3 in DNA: TGTGCCAGCAGTGAACCTGGATCGACCTACGAGCAGTACTTC. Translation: CASSEPGSTYEQYF.

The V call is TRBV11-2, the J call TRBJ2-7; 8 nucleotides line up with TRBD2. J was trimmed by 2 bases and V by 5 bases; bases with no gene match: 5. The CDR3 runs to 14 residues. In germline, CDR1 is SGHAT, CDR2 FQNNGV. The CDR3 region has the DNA TGTGCCAGCAGCCGCCTTAGCGGGACCTACGAGCAGTACTTC. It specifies CASSRLSGTYEQYF.

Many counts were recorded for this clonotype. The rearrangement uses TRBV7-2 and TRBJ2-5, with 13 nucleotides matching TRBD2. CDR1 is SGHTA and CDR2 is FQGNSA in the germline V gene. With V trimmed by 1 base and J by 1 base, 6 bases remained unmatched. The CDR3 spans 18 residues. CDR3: CASSLGTSGGYFQETQYF. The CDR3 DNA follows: TGTGCCAGCAGCTTAGGGACTAGCGGGGGCTATTTCCAAGAGACCCAGTACTTC. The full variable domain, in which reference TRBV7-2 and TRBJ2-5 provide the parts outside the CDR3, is GAGVSQSPSNKVTEKGKDVELRCDPISGHTALYWYRQSLGQGLEFLIYFQGNSAPDKSGLPSDRFSAERTGGSVSTLTIQRTQQEDSAVYLCASSLGTSGGYFQETQYFGPGTRLLVL.

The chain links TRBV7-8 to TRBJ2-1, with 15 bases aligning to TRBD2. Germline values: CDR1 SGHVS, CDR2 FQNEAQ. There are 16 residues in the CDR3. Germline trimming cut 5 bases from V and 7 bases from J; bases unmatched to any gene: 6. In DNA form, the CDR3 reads TGTGCCAGCAGCCAATGGACTAGCGGGAGGGGTAATGAGCAGTTCTTC. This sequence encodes CASSQWTSGRGNEQFF. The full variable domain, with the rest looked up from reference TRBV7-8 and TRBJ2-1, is GAGVSQSPRYKVAKRGQDVALRCDPISGHVSLFWYQQALGQGPEFLTYFQNEAQLDKSGLPSDRFFAERPEGSVSTLKIQRTQQEDSAVYLCASSQWTSGRGNEQFFGPGTRLTVL.

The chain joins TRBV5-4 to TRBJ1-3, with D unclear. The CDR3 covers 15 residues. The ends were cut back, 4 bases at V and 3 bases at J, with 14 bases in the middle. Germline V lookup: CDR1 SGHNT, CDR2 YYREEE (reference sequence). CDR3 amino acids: CASSTGVSGGNTIYF. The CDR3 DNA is TGTGCCAGCAGCACCGGCGTGTCGGGTGGAAACACCATATATTTT.

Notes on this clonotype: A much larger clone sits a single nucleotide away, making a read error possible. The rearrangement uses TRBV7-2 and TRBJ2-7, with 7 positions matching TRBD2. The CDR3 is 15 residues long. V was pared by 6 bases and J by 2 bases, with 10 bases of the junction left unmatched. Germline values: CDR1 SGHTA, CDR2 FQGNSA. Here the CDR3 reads CASREGLVGPYEQYF. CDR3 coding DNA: TGTGCCAGCAGGGAAGGACTAGTGGGACCCTACGAGCAGTACTTC.

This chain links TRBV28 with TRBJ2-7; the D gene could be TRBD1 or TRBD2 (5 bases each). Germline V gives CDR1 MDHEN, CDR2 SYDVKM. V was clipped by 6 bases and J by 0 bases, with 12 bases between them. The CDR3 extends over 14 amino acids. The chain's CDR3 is CASRGPGPSYEQYF. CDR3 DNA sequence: TGTGCCAGCAGAGGTCCGGGGCCCTCCTACGAGCAGTACTTC.

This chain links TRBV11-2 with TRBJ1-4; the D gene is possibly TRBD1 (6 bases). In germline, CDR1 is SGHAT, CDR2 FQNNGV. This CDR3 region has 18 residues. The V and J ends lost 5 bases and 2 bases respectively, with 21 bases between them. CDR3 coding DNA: TGTGCCAGCAGCAAGCACACAGCCTGGGGGCGGACTAATGAAAAACTGTTTTTT. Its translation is CASSKHTAWGRTNEKLFF. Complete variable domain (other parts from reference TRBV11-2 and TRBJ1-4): EAGVAQSPRYKIIEKRQSVAFWCNPISGHATLYWYQQILGQGPKLLIQFQNNGVVDDSQLPKDRFSAERLKGVDSTLKIQPAKLEDSAVYLCASSKHTAWGRTNEKLFFGSGTQLSVL.

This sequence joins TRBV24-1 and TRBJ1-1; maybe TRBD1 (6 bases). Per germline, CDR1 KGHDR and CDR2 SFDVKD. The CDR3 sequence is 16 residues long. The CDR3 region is CPGGPGGRGKNTEAFF. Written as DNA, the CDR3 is TGTCCGGGGGGCCCCGGGGGACGGGGCAAGAACACTGAAGCTTTCTTT.

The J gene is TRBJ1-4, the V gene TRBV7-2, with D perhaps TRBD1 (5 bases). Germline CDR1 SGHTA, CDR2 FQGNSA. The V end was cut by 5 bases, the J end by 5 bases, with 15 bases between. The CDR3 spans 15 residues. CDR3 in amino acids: CASSRTPSPNEKLFF. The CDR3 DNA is TGTGCCAGCAGCCGGACACCATCGCCGAATGAAAAACTGTTTTTT.

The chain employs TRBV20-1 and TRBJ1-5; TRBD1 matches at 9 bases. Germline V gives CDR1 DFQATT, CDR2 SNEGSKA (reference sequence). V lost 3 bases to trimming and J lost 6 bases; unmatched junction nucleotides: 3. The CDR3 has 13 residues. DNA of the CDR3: TGCAGTGCTAGTAGGGACAGGGTTCAGCCCCAGCATTTT. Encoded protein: CSASRDRVQPQHF.

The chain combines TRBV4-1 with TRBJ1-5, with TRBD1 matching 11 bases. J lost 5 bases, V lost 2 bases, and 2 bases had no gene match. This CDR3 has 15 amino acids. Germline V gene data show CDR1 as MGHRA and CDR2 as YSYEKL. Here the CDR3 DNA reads TGCGCCAGCAGCCAAATGGGACAGGGGGATCAGCCCCAGCATTTT. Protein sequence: CASSQMGQGDQPQHF.

The CDR3 loop reads CASSLGEGLAETYEQYF. For the CDR3, the DNA is TGTGCCAGCAGCTTAGGGGAAGGACTAGCGGAAACCTACGAGCAGTACTTC. The rearrangement uses TRBV7-6 and TRBJ2-7, with 10 nucleotides matching TRBD2. The CDR3 length is 17 residues. After removal of 1 base from V and 2 bases from J, the junction contained 8 bases not matched to a gene. Looked up from germline, CDR1 is SGHVS and CDR2 is FNYEAQ.

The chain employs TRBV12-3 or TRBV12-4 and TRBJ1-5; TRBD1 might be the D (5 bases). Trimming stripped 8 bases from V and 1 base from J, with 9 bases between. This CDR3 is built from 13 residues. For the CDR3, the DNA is TGTGCCAGCCTTGGGGGGAGCAATCAGCCCCAGCATTTT. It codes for CASLGGSNQPQHF.

CDR3 coding DNA: TGTGCCAGTAGTACCGACCTTCCCCTTTCCACATCGCCCAACTATGGCTACACCTTC. Translating it yields CASSTDLPLSTSPNYGYTF. The chain has TRBV19 and TRBJ1-2; the D is unclear. The V and J ends lost 4 bases and 2 bases respectively, with 26 bases between them. The CDR3 consists of 19 residues. Germline V lookup: CDR1 LNHDA, CDR2 SQIVND (reference sequence).

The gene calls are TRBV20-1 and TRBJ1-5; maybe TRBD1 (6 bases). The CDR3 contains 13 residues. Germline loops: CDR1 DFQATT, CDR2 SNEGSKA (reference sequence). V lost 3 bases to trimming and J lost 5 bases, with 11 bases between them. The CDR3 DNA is TGCAGTGCTAGTATAGGGGGTCATCAGCCCCAGCATTTT. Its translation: CSASIGGHQPQHF.

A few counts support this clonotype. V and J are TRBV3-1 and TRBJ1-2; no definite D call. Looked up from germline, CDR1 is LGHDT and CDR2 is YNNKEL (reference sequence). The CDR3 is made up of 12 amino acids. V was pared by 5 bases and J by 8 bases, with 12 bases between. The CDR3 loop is CASSGWGRGYTF. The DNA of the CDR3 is TGTGCCAGCAGCGGGTGGGGTCGGGGCTACACCTTC.

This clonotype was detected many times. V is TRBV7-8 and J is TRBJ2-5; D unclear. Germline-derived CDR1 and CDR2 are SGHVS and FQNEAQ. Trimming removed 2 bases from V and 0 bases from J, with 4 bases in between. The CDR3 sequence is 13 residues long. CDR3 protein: CASSLTYQETQYF. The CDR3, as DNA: TGTGCCAGCAGCTTAACGTACCAAGAGACCCAGTACTTC.

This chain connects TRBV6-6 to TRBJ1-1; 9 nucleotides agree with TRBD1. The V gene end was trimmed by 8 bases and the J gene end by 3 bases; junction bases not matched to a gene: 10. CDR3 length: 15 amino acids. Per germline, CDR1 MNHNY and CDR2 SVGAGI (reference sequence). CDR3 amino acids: CASSPPGQGDTEAFF. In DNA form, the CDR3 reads TGTGCCAGCTCCCCACCGGGACAGGGAGACACTGAAGCTTTCTTT.

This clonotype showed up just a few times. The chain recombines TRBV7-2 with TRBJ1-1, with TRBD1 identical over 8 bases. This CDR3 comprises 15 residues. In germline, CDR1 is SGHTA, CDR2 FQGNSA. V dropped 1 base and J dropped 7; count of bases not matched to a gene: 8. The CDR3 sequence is CASSLVNRGVSEAFF. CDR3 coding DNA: TGTGCCAGCAGCTTAGTTAACAGGGGGGTTAGTGAAGCTTTCTTT.

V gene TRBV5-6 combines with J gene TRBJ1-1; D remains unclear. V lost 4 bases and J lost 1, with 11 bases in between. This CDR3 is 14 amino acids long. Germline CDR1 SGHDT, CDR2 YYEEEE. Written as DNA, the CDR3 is TGTGCCAGCAGCGCCTCGGACGGGAACACTGAAGCTTTCTTT. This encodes CASSASDGNTEAFF. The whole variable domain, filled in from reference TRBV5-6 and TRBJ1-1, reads DAGVTQSPTHLIKTRGQQVTLRCSPKSGHDTVSWYQQALGQGPQFIFQYYEEEERQRGNFPDRFSGHQFPNYSSELNVNALLLGDSALYLCASSASDGNTEAFFGQGTRLTVV.

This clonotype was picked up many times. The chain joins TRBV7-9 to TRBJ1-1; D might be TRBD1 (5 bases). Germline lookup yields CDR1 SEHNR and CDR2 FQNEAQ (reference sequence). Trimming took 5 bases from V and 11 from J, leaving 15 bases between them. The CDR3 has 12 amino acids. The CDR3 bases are TGTGCCAGCAGCCCTGGTCGCCAGGGCGCTTTCTTT. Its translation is CASSPGRQGAFF.

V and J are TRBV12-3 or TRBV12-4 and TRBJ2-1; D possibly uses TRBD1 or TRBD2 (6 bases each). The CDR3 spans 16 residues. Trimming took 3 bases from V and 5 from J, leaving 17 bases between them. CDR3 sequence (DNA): TGTGCCAGCAGTTTTAGGGGGGTAAACCCAAACAATGAGCAGTTCTTC. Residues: CASSFRGVNPNNEQFF.

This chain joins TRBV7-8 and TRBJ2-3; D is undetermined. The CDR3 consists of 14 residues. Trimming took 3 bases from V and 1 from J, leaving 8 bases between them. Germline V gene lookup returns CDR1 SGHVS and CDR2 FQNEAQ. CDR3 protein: CASSFQAGTDTQYF. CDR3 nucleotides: TGTGCCAGCAGCTTTCAGGCGGGCACAGATACGCAGTATTTT. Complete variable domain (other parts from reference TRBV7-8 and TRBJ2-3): GAGVSQSPRYKVAKRGQDVALRCDPISGHVSLFWYQQALGQGPEFLTYFQNEAQLDKSGLPSDRFFAERPEGSVSTLKIQRTQQEDSAVYLCASSFQAGTDTQYFGPGTRLTVL.

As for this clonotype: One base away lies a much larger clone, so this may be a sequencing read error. The CDR3, as DNA: TGTGCCAGCAGCTTTAAGGCGGGACGGCTCAATCAGTCCCAGCATTTT. It yields the protein CASSFKAGRLNQSQHF. The rearrangement joins TRBV7-8 to TRBJ1-5; TRBD1 might be the D (5 bases). CDR3 length: 16 residues. The germline V gene has CDR1 SGHVS and CDR2 FQNEAQ.

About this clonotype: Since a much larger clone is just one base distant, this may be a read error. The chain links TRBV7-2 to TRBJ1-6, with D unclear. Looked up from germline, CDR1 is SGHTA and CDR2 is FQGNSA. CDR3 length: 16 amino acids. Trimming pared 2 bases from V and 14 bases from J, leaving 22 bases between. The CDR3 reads CASSLRRRAGFGSLHF. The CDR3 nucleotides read TGTGCCAGCAGCTTAAGACGGAGGGCCGGGTTCGGGTCCCTCCACTTT. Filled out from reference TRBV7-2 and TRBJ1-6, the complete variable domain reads GAGVSQSPSNKVTEKGKDVELRCDPISGHTALYWYRQSLGQGLEFLIYFQGNSAPDKSGLPSDRFSAERTGGSVSTLTIQRTQQEDSAVYLCASSLRRRAGFGSLHFGNGTRLTVT.

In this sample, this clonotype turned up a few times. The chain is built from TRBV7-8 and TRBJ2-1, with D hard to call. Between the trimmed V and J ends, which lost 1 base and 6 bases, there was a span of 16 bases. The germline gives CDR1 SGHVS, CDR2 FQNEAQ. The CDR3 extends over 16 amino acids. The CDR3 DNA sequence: TGTGCCAGCAGCTTAGTTGTGGGTCCTCGCGCCAATGAGCAGTTCTTC. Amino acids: CASSLVVGPRANEQFF.